Each of the 27 T cell receptor beta chains below was sequenced from the same sample in a study of blood T cell repertoires in COVID-19. Clones were read by immunoSEQ multiplex PCR, and TCRdb kept only the in-frame ones, dropping some. The sample consists of 55,000 to 75,000 clones, about 80% of them appearing once. The specimen was peripheral blood. These receptors were collected from a man at least 80 years old with COVID-19, enrolled during active disease.

The rearrangement links TRBV11-2 to TRBJ2-3, with D possibly being TRBD2 (6 bases). The CDR3 length is 17 residues. Per germline, CDR1 SGHAT and CDR2 FQNNGV. The V end was cut by 0 bases, the J end by 6 bases, with 19 bases between. The CDR3 DNA is TGTGCCAGCAGCTTAGAGGGGAGGAGGTCGTTACGGGATACGCAGTATTTT. The encoded protein is CASSLEGRRSLRDTQYF. Supplemented by reference TRBV11-2 and TRBJ2-3, the full variable domain reads EAGVAQSPRYKIIEKRQSVAFWCNPISGHATLYWYQQILGQGPKLLIQFQNNGVVDDSQLPKDRFSAERLKGVDSTLKIQPAKLEDSAVYLCASSLEGRRSLRDTQYFGPGTRLTVL.

The genes are TRBV28 and TRBJ2-2, with 8 bases lining up with TRBD1. This CDR3 region has 16 residues. Germline CDR1 reads MDHEN; CDR2 reads SYDVKM. V lost 6 bases and J lost 1; bases outside the gene matches: 7. Here the CDR3 DNA reads TGTGCCAGCAGCTCCCCCGGGACAGGGAACACCGGGGAGCTGTTTTTT. Translation: CASSSPGTGNTGELFF.

This chain connects TRBV15 to TRBJ1-4; 9 bases are a match to TRBD1. The V gene's germline CDR1 is LNHNV and CDR2 YYDKDF (reference sequence). V shed 1 base and J 0 bases; nucleotides not matched to a gene: 12. The CDR3 has 20 amino acids. The CDR3 bases are TGTGCCACCAGCAGAGCCCCGGGACAGGGCCGACTTGCAACTAATGAAAAACTGTTTTTT. It is translated as CATSRAPGQGRLATNEKLFF.

The chain has TRBV4-3 and TRBJ1-2; TRBD1 matches at 7 bases. Germline V CDR1 and CDR2: LGHNA, YSLEER. The CDR3 length is 18 residues. Trimming at V came to 3 bases and at J to 4 bases, leaving 17 bases not matched to a gene. The CDR3 nucleotides read TGCGCCAGCAGCCACGAAAGACAGGGACGGCGGGTATCCTATGGCTACACCTTC. Residues: CASSHERQGRRVSYGYTF.

The rearrangement links TRBV2 to TRBJ1-1; 7 nucleotides align to TRBD1. The CDR3 consists of 14 residues. J was trimmed by 1 base and V by 6 bases; bases with no gene match: 5. The germline V gene encodes CDR1 SNHLY and CDR2 FYNNEI. CDR3 residues: CASRGDSQNTEAFF. As DNA, the CDR3 is TGTGCCAGCAGGGGGGACAGCCAGAACACTGAAGCTTTCTTT.

This sequence joins TRBV4-3 and TRBJ1-3; D is possibly TRBD1 (5 bases). Trimming stripped 0 bases from V and 6 bases from J, with 15 bases between. Per germline, CDR1 LGHNA and CDR2 YSLEER. The length of the CDR3 is 16 residues. CDR3 region: CASSQETGRGPNTIYF. As DNA, the CDR3 is TGCGCCAGCAGCCAAGAAACAGGTCGAGGACCAAACACCATATATTTT.

V is TRBV6-4 and J is TRBJ1-2, with D possibly matching TRBD1 (6 bases). CDR3 length: 13 residues. The germline CDR1 and CDR2 sequences are MRHNA and SNTAGT. Between the trimmed V and J ends, which lost 6 bases and 8 bases, there was a span of 16 bases. CDR3 sequence: CASSNKGDRGYTF. For the CDR3, the DNA is TGTGCCAGCAGCAACAAGGGGGATAGGGGCTACACCTTC.

This clone has a single count. The chain uses TRBV28 and TRBJ1-3, with TRBD1 matching 8 bases. CDR1 and CDR2 (germline): MDHEN, SYDVKM. The CDR3 is 15 residues long. The ends lost 5 bases at V and 2 bases at J; junction bases unmatched: 5. The CDR3 is CASSPQGATGNTIYF. In nucleotides, the CDR3 is TGTGCCAGCAGTCCTCAGGGGGCTACTGGAAACACCATATATTTT.

The chain uses TRBV24-1 and TRBJ1-5; tentative D call: TRBD1 (5 bases). The germline V and J ends were trimmed by 4 bases and 5 bases, with 14 bases remaining between them. The CDR3 is 15 residues long. The germline CDR1 and CDR2 sequences are KGHDR and SFDVKD. The CDR3 bases are TGTGCCACCAGTGAAACAGGCCCAAATCATCAGCCCCAGCATTTT. Translation: CATSETGPNHQPQHF.

The gene calls are TRBV6-5 and TRBJ1-2, with 11 positions matching TRBD1. This CDR3 region has 14 residues. Per germline, CDR1 MNHEY and CDR2 SVGAGI. J gave up 12 bases and V 2 bases, and 8 bases lay outside the gene matches. CDR3 sequence (DNA): TGTGCCAGCAGTTACAGGGACAGGGGGAGGGACCACACCTTC. Amino acids: CASSYRDRGRDHTF.

The chain is built from TRBV14 and TRBJ1-4, with unresolved D. Looked up from germline, CDR1 is SGHDN and CDR2 is FVKESK. V was trimmed by 5 bases and J by 10 bases, leaving 8 bases between them. The CDR3 has 11 amino acids. The CDR3 DNA is TGTGCCAGCAGCTACGGGATAAAACTGTTTTTT. This gives the protein CASSYGIKLFF.

This clone occurred a few times. V gene TRBV28 combines with J gene TRBJ1-5; maybe TRBD1 (6 bases). This CDR3 is built from 12 residues. Germline assignment: CDR1 MDHEN and CDR2 SYDVKM. With 10 bases removed from V and 6 bases from J, the gap between germline ends came to 13 bases. This chain's CDR3 is CATERGFQPQHF. The CDR3, as DNA: TGTGCCACCGAGAGGGGGTTTCAGCCCCAGCATTTT. Filled out from reference TRBV28 and TRBJ1-5, the complete variable domain reads DVKVTQSSRYLVKRTGEKVFLECVQDMDHENMFWYRQDPGLGLRLIYFSYDVKMKEKGDIPEGYSVSREKKERFSLILESASTNQTSMYLCATERGFQPQHFGDGTRLSIL.

The rearrangement joins TRBV6-2 or TRBV6-3 to TRBJ2-1; 7 nucleotides agree with TRBD2. The J segment lost 3 bases and the V segment lost 6 bases, leaving 8 bases of the junction unmatched. Looked up from germline, CDR1 is MNHEY and CDR2 is SVGEGT. The CDR3 contains 15 residues. As DNA, the CDR3 is TGTGCCAGCAGCCGCGTAGCGGGCCTCTACAATGAGCAGTTCTTC. It translates to CASSRVAGLYNEQFF.

The chain is built from TRBV6-5 and TRBJ1-2; no clear D. The CDR3 is made up of 14 amino acids. The V and J ends lost 0 bases and 1 base respectively, with 6 bases between them. CDR1 is MNHEY and CDR2 is SVGAGI in the germline V gene. The CDR3 loop is CASSYSEGNYGYTF. CDR3 DNA sequence: TGTGCCAGCAGTTACTCGGAGGGTAACTATGGCTACACCTTC.

The chain joins TRBV28 to TRBJ1-5; 10 nucleotides align to TRBD1. Germline loops: CDR1 MDHEN, CDR2 SYDVKM. There are 15 residues in the CDR3. The trim removed 2 bases at V and 7 bases at J, leaving 5 bases unmatched. The CDR3 reads CASSLDRGPFQPQHF. The CDR3 DNA is TGTGCCAGCAGTTTAGACAGGGGGCCCTTCCAGCCCCAGCATTTT.

This clone was counted a single time. The V call is TRBV4-2, the J call TRBJ2-3; maybe TRBD2 (6 bases). The length of the CDR3 is 16 residues. Germline assignment: CDR1 LGHNA and CDR2 YNFKEQ. Trimming removed 4 bases at V and 2 bases at J, with 16 bases between. The CDR3 DNA reads TGTGCCAGCAGCCCATGGGTCGGGGGAGACACAGATACGCAGTATTTT. Protein sequence: CASSPWVGGDTDTQYF.

The rearrangement uses TRBV10-3 and TRBJ1-1, with TRBD1 matching over 7 bases. This CDR3 spans 13 amino acids. CDR1 and CDR2 from the germline V gene are ENHRY and SYGVKD. The trim removed 4 bases at V and 7 bases at J, leaving 6 bases unmatched. This CDR3 is CAISGNRGGEAFF. The CDR3 bases are TGTGCCATCAGTGGAAACAGGGGAGGTGAAGCTTTCTTT.

This clone was detected only once. The genes are TRBV10-3 and TRBJ2-7, with TRBD1 matching 7 bases. Germline CDR1 and CDR2: ENHRY and SYGVKD. The CDR3 is 13 amino acids. V lost 2 bases to trimming and J lost 3 bases; unmatched junction nucleotides: 1. CDR3 bases: TGTGCCATCAGTGAGAGACAGGGCTACGAGCAGTACTTC. Protein sequence: CAISERQGYEQYF.

The chain is built from TRBV7-9 and TRBJ1-4; D possibly corresponds to TRBD1 (5 bases). Germline V gene sequence: CDR1 SEHNR, CDR2 FQNEAQ (reference sequence). V was cut by 5 bases and J by 8 bases, with 12 bases left in between. The CDR3 runs to 13 residues. As DNA, the CDR3 is TGTGCCAGCAGCGGAAGGGACTCAGAAAAACTGTTTTTT. It codes for CASSGRDSEKLFF.

The rearrangement joins TRBV7-9 to TRBJ1-2, with 9 bases aligning to TRBD1. This CDR3 region has 13 residues. The V and J ends lost 5 bases and 4 bases, in that order; junction bases with no gene match: 2. CDR1 SEHNR and CDR2 FQNEAQ come from the germline V gene (reference sequence). CDR3 DNA sequence: TGTGCCAGCAGCGACAGGGGGGCCTATGGCTACACCTTC. This encodes CASSDRGAYGYTF. Full variable domain (rest looked up from reference TRBV7-9 and TRBJ1-2): DTGVSQNPRHKITKRGQNVTFRCDPISEHNRLYWYRQTLGQGPEFLTYFQNEAQLEKSRLLSDRFSAERPKGSFSTLEIQRTEQGDSAMYLCASSDRGAYGYTFGSGTRLTVV.

V is TRBV5-1 and J is TRBJ1-4; D possibly corresponds to TRBD1 (6 bases). CDR1 SGHRS and CDR2 YFSETQ come from the germline V gene. This CDR3 is 15 amino acids long. Trimming shortened V by 3 bases and J by 3 bases, and 12 bases separated the two germline ends. The CDR3 region has the DNA TGCGCCAGCAGCTCGTTACAGGGTTCTAATGAAAAACTGTTTTTT. It yields the protein CASSSLQGSNEKLFF. Together with reference TRBV5-1 and TRBJ1-4, the CDR3 gives the full variable domain: KAGVTQTPRYLIKTRGQQVTLSCSPISGHRSVSWYQQTPGQGLQFLFEYFSETQRNKGNFPGRFSGRQFSNSRSEMNVSTLELGDSALYLCASSSLQGSNEKLFFGSGTQLSVL.

V is TRBV19 and J is TRBJ2-1, with D possibly being TRBD2 (5 bases). In germline, CDR1 is LNHDA, CDR2 SQIVND (reference sequence). CDR3 size: 14 residues. V lost 6 bases, J lost 6 bases, and 15 bases lay in between. The CDR3 protein is CASSGVLPFNEQFF. Here the CDR3 DNA reads TGTGCCAGTAGCGGGGTGTTGCCCTTCAATGAGCAGTTCTTC.

The chain is built from TRBV30 and TRBJ2-3, with D maybe TRBD2 (6 bases). The germline V gene encodes CDR1 GTSNPN and CDR2 SVGIG (reference sequence). V dropped 3 bases and J dropped 5 bases, with 21 bases sitting between them. This CDR3 comprises 16 residues. For the CDR3, the DNA is TGTGCCTGGAGCCCAAGGGCGGGACTGGGTGGAGATACGCAGTATTTT. As protein: CAWSPRAGLGGDTQYF. Filled out from reference TRBV30 and TRBJ2-3, the complete variable domain reads SQTIHQWPATLVQPVGSPLSLECTVEGTSNPNLYWYRQAAGRGLQLLFYSVGIGQISSEVPQNLSASRPQDRQFILSSKKLLLSDSGFYLCAWSPRAGLGGDTQYFGPGTRLTVL.

V is TRBV29-1 and J is TRBJ2-6; maybe TRBD2 (5 bases). This CDR3 region has 14 residues. Per germline, CDR1 SQVTM and CDR2 ANQGSEA. V shed 6 bases and J shed 0 bases, with 9 bases lying between them. CDR3 nucleotide sequence: TGCAGCGTCGCCCGGGGCTCTGGGGCCAACGTCCTGACTTTC. Translation gives CSVARGSGANVLTF.

V is TRBV5-1 and J is TRBJ2-7; 8 nucleotides match TRBD2. The CDR3 runs 15 residues. CDR1 and CDR2 (germline): SGHRS, YFSETQ. J lost 3 bases, V lost 3 bases, and 8 bases had no gene match. The CDR3 loop reads CASSSRTSSSYEQYF. CDR3 coding DNA: TGCGCCAGCAGCTCAAGGACTAGCAGTAGCTACGAGCAGTACTTC. The entire variable domain, with the rest obtained from reference TRBV5-1 and TRBJ2-7, is as follows: KAGVTQTPRYLIKTRGQQVTLSCSPISGHRSVSWYQQTPGQGLQFLFEYFSETQRNKGNFPGRFSGRQFSNSRSEMNVSTLELGDSALYLCASSSRTSSSYEQYFGPGTRLTVT.

V and J are TRBV15 and TRBJ2-7; 12 nucleotides agree with TRBD1. The ends lost 0 bases at V and 7 bases at J; junction bases unmatched: 7. This CDR3 spans 16 amino acids. Germline lookup yields CDR1 LNHNV and CDR2 YYDKDF (reference sequence). CDR3 DNA: TGTGCCACCAGCAGAGAGGGGGGACAGGGGGCATGGGAGCAGTACTTC. It yields the protein CATSREGGQGAWEQYF.

J is TRBJ2-1 and V is TRBV25-1; D is unresolved. Germline CDR1 reads MGHDK; CDR2 reads SYGVNS. The CDR3 contains 15 residues. Deletions cut 5 bases from V and 0 bases from J, with 11 bases between. In DNA, the CDR3 is TGTGCCAGCAGTATCGCAACCAGCTCCTACAATGAGCAGTTCTTC. This gives the protein CASSIATSSYNEQFF.